Shown below are 29 T cell receptor beta chains from a single sample sequenced in a study of cytomegalovirus exposure and HLA in healthy donors. The PCR used 60 Vbeta and 13 Jbeta primers. Assay: immunoSEQ multiplex PCR; the TCRdb copy retains only in-frame clones and omits some. The table lists 150,000 to 200,000 clones, roughly 75% of them singletons, with roughly 5% in the top ten. The specimen was PBMCs. The receptors were sampled from a man aged 35-49 years in good health and CMV-seronegative.

The CDR3 nucleotides read TGTGCCAGCTCACCAGCCCCTAGCGGTACGTACGAGCAGTACTTC. Its translation: CASSPAPSGTYEQYF. This chain joins TRBV18 and TRBJ2-7; 7 bases are shared with TRBD2. With 2 bases clipped from V and 4 bases from J, the junction kept 8 bases outside the gene matches. CDR1 is KGHSH and CDR2 is LQKENI in the germline V gene. This CDR3 has 15 residues.

The chain joins TRBV5-1 to TRBJ2-7; 11 nucleotides agree with TRBD2. There are 16 residues in the CDR3. V was pared by 0 bases and J by 0 bases, with 2 bases of the junction left unmatched. The V gene's germline CDR1 is SGHRS and CDR2 YFSETQ. The CDR3 DNA reads TGCGCCAGCAGCTTGGTTAGCGGGGGGGCCTCCTACGAGCAGTACTTC. It specifies CASSLVSGGASYEQYF. Looking up the rest from reference TRBV5-1 and TRBJ2-7 gives the full variable domain: KAGVTQTPRYLIKTRGQQVTLSCSPISGHRSVSWYQQTPGQGLQFLFEYFSETQRNKGNFPGRFSGRQFSNSRSEMNVSTLELGDSALYLCASSLVSGGASYEQYFGPGTRLTVT.

The chain links TRBV11-2 to TRBJ2-7, with D unresolved. The CDR3 is 15 amino acids. The germline V gene encodes CDR1 SGHAT and CDR2 FQNNGV. The V and J ends lost 4 bases and 6 bases respectively, with 19 bases between them. CDR3 sequence: CASSSQTLSPSEQYF. The CDR3 DNA follows: TGTGCCAGCAGCTCACAGACATTATCCCCCTCCGAGCAGTACTTC.

The chain combines TRBV5-6 with TRBJ2-7; no clear D gene. Germline CDR1 and CDR2: SGHDT and YYEEEE. The V end lost 4 bases, the J end lost 3 bases, and 5 bases lay between the germline ends. This CDR3 comprises 11 residues. DNA of the CDR3: TGTGCCAGCAGCCAGTTCTACGAGCAGTACTTC. Translated, it gives CASSQFYEQYF.

The CDR3 sequence: CASSMPVPGGANEQFF. CDR3 sequence (DNA): TGCGCCAGCAGCATGCCCGTTCCAGGGGGCGCTAATGAGCAGTTCTTC. The chain is built from TRBV5-1 and TRBJ2-1; 8 nucleotides align to TRBD1. The CDR3 covers 16 residues. Germline V gene data show CDR1 as SGHRS and CDR2 as YFSETQ. V was pared by 4 bases and J by 7 bases, with 13 bases of the junction left unmatched. The complete variable domain, with remaining parts taken from reference TRBV5-1 and TRBJ2-1, reads KAGVTQTPRYLIKTRGQQVTLSCSPISGHRSVSWYQQTPGQGLQFLFEYFSETQRNKGNFPGRFSGRQFSNSRSEMNVSTLELGDSALYLCASSMPVPGGANEQFFGPGTRLTVL.

The J gene is TRBJ2-3, the V gene TRBV11-3; 8 bases fit TRBD2. Germline V gene data show CDR1 as SGHNT and CDR2 as YENEEA. V lost 2 bases, J lost 10 bases, and 11 bases stayed unmatched. This CDR3 is built from 15 residues. Written as DNA, the CDR3 is TGTGCCAGCAGCTTATGGGGCGGGAGGCAAGGCCCGCAGTATTTT. This sequence encodes CASSLWGGRQGPQYF.

CDR3 DNA sequence: TGCGCCAGCAGTTCCAGCGGGAGCGATGAGCAGTTCTTC. It codes for CASSSSGSDEQFF. The chain uses TRBV5-1 and TRBJ2-1; 8 bases align to TRBD2. The germline gives CDR1 SGHRS, CDR2 YFSETQ. The CDR3 is 13 amino acids. With V trimmed by 5 bases and J by 8 bases, 6 bases remained unmatched.

This clone was counted a few times. The V and J genes are TRBV10-3 and TRBJ1-1; tentatively, D is TRBD1 (5 bases). This CDR3 is 14 amino acids long. Trimming cost V 3 bases and J 6 bases, with 14 bases left between them. Germline CDR1 and CDR2: ENHRY and SYGVKD. The CDR3 here is CAISDLVRGAEAFF. In DNA, the CDR3 is TGTGCCATCAGTGACTTGGTACGGGGGGCTGAAGCTTTCTTT.

V is TRBV19 and J is TRBJ1-6; TRBD1 is a possible D gene (5 bases). CDR1 and CDR2 (germline): LNHDA, SQIVND (reference sequence). The CDR3 spans 14 residues. V gave up 0 bases and J gave up 8 bases, with 8 bases separating them. The CDR3 loop is CASSIDREDSPLHF. The CDR3, as DNA: TGTGCCAGTAGTATAGACAGGGAGGATTCACCCCTCCACTTT.

This chain links TRBV30 with TRBJ2-7, with 11 bases lining up with TRBD2. Trimming removed 0 bases from V and 3 bases from J; junction bases left unmatched: 4. The CDR3 has 15 residues. From germline, CDR1 is GTSNPN and CDR2 SVGIG (reference sequence). In nucleotides, the CDR3 is TGTGCCTGGAGTGTACGACTAGCGGGGTACTACGAGCAGTACTTC. Amino acids: CAWSVRLAGYYEQYF.

The V gene is TRBV25-1, the J gene TRBJ1-6; D is possibly TRBD1 (5 bases). Deletions cut 8 bases from V and 0 bases from J, with 8 bases between. CDR3 size: 14 residues. Germline CDR1 is MGHDK and CDR2 is SYGVNS. The CDR3 reads CASGDSSYNSPLHF. The CDR3, as DNA: TGTGCCAGCGGCGACAGCTCCTATAATTCACCCCTCCACTTT.

This chain links TRBV27 with TRBJ2-6; TRBD2 aligns across 10 bases. The germline CDR1 and CDR2 sequences are MNHEY and SMNVEV (reference sequence). The V segment lost 5 bases and the J segment 2 bases; nucleotides outside the gene matches: 9. The CDR3 totals 18 residues. CDR3 residues: CASSRPLAGIAGANVLTF. CDR3 nucleotides: TGTGCCAGCAGTCGCCCACTAGCGGGAATCGCTGGGGCCAACGTCCTGACTTTC.

This sequence joins TRBV5-1 and TRBJ1-1, with TRBD1 identical over 11 bases. This CDR3 region has 17 residues. In germline, CDR1 is SGHRS, CDR2 YFSETQ. J was trimmed by 1 base and V by 1 base; bases with no gene match: 6. The CDR3 DNA reads as TGCGCCAGCAGCTTGACGGGACAGGGGGTTTGGAACACTGAAGCTTTCTTT. This encodes CASSLTGQGVWNTEAFF.

The V and J genes are TRBV18 and TRBJ2-7, with D perhaps TRBD1 (5 bases). V lost 3 bases to trimming and J lost 4 bases, with 13 bases between them. This CDR3 spans 14 amino acids. Germline CDR1 is KGHSH and CDR2 is LQKENI. CDR3 sequence reads: CASSPTRDWYEQYF. The CDR3, as DNA: TGTGCCAGCTCACCGACCAGGGATTGGTACGAGCAGTACTTC.

The chain recombines TRBV10-2 with TRBJ1-1; 7 bases fit TRBD1. V was pared by 8 bases and J by 4 bases, with 4 bases of the junction left unmatched. CDR3 length equals 12 residues. CDR1 is WSHSY and CDR2 is SAAADI in the germline V gene. CDR3 amino acids: CASRTGVTEAFF. The CDR3 DNA is TGCGCCAGCCGGACAGGAGTCACTGAAGCTTTCTTT.

The V and J genes are TRBV19 and TRBJ2-7, with D perhaps matching TRBD2 (5 bases). Germline V CDR1 and CDR2: LNHDA, SQIVND (reference sequence). The V gene lost 5 bases and the J gene lost 0 bases, with 14 bases spanning the gap. The CDR3 loop spans 15 amino acids. CDR3 nucleotide sequence: TGTGCCAGTAGTGCCTCGACGGGAAACTCCTACGAGCAGTACTTC. Translated, it gives CASSASTGNSYEQYF.

The table lists this clone with a few counts. The chain uses TRBV19 and TRBJ1-6, with TRBD1 as a possible D gene (5 bases). The CDR3 consists of 20 residues. Germline V CDR1 and CDR2: LNHDA, SQIVND (reference sequence). V lost 5 bases to trimming and J lost 0 bases, with 23 bases between them. The DNA of the CDR3 is TGTGCCAGTAGTCCAACTGCTTCAACGGGGGTGAGCTCCTATAATTCACCCCTCCACTTT. Amino acids: CASSPTASTGVSSYNSPLHF.

DNA for the CDR3: TGTGCCAGCAGCCGAGAGGGACAGAGGTCCAATGAAAAACTGTTTTTT. Protein sequence: CASSREGQRSNEKLFF. This chain connects TRBV7-9 to TRBJ1-4; 7 bases line up with TRBD1. CDR1 and CDR2 (germline): SEHNR, FQNEAQ (reference sequence). J was trimmed by 5 bases and V by 5 bases; bases with no gene match: 11. The CDR3 totals 16 residues.

V and J are TRBV19 and TRBJ2-1; 7 positions match TRBD2. V dropped 5 bases and J dropped 2; count of bases not matched to a gene: 3. The CDR3 has 14 amino acids. CDR1 and CDR2 (germline): LNHDA, SQIVND (reference sequence). CDR3 sequence: CASSREVAYNEQFF. The DNA of the CDR3 is TGTGCCAGTAGTCGGGAGGTTGCCTACAATGAGCAGTTCTTC.

The rearrangement joins TRBV5-1 to TRBJ2-1; TRBD1 might be the D (7 bases). V was trimmed by 4 bases and J by 0 bases, leaving 14 bases between them. This CDR3 spans 16 amino acids. The germline CDR1 and CDR2 sequences are SGHRS and YFSETQ. The CDR3 loop is CASSPAGGYSYNEQFF. CDR3 bases: TGCGCCAGCAGCCCTGCAGGGGGGTACTCCTACAATGAGCAGTTCTTC.

The genes are TRBV5-1 and TRBJ2-3; TRBD2 agrees at 7 bases. Germline CDR1 and CDR2: SGHRS and YFSETQ. Germline trimming cut 4 bases from V and 4 bases from J; bases unmatched to any gene: 3. This CDR3 contains 13 residues. CDR3 bases: TGCGCCAGCAGCGCGGGAGTCGCAGATACGCAGTATTTT. It yields the protein CASSAGVADTQYF.

This chain links TRBV9 with TRBJ2-3; possible D gene TRBD2, 7 bases. V was clipped by 0 bases and J by 5 bases, with 19 bases between them. Germline V gives CDR1 SGDLS, CDR2 YYNGEE. The CDR3 is 17 residues long. The CDR3 protein is CASSVVVHAGAVDTQYF. Written as DNA, the CDR3 is TGTGCCAGCAGCGTAGTAGTCCATGCGGGGGCGGTAGATACGCAGTATTTT.

This clone came up a few times. V is TRBV30 and J is TRBJ2-5; TRBD2 agrees at 7 bases. The germline gives CDR1 GTSNPN, CDR2 SVGIG (reference sequence). V trimming: 4 bases; J trimming: 2 bases; junction bases outside the gene matches: 4. This CDR3 comprises 13 residues. Written as DNA, the CDR3 is TGTGCCTGGACCCTAGCGGTTCAAGAGACCCAGTACTTC. It is translated as CAWTLAVQETQYF. Drawing the rest from reference TRBV30 and TRBJ2-5, the complete variable domain is SQTIHQWPATLVQPVGSPLSLECTVEGTSNPNLYWYRQAAGRGLQLLFYSVGIGQISSEVPQNLSASRPQDRQFILSSKKLLLSDSGFYLCAWTLAVQETQYFGPGTRLLVL.

DNA of the CDR3: TGTGCCAGCAGCACCTCGGGGTTCTCTGGAAACACCATATATTTT. This sequence encodes CASSTSGFSGNTIYF. The chain has TRBV7-2 and TRBJ1-3, with no clear D. The V gene's germline CDR1 is SGHTA and CDR2 FQGNSA. V lost 5 bases and J lost 0, with 11 bases in between. The CDR3 is 15 amino acids.

V gene TRBV5-8 combines with J gene TRBJ2-6, with TRBD1 matching over 10 bases. Germline-derived CDR1 and CDR2 are SGHTS and YDEGEE. The CDR3 covers 16 residues. The V and J ends lost 4 bases and 2 bases, in that order; junction bases with no gene match: 3. The CDR3, as DNA: TGTGCCAGCAGCCGGGACAGGGGACCTGGGGCCAACGTCCTGACTTTC. Its protein is CASSRDRGPGANVLTF.

The chain uses TRBV6-1 and TRBJ1-2; D perhaps matches TRBD1 (6 bases). The germline V gene has CDR1 MNHNS and CDR2 SASEGT. This CDR3 comprises 13 residues. V dropped 6 bases and J dropped 2 bases, with 10 bases sitting between them. CDR3 nucleotide sequence: TGTGCCAGCAGCCCCGGACAGAACTATGGCTACACCTTC. This codes for CASSPGQNYGYTF.

Points on this clone: Compared with germline, one end of the junction differs, possibly owing to a read error. The chain couples TRBV7-9 to TRBJ2-1, with 8 bases matching TRBD1. This CDR3 region has 16 residues. The V gene's germline CDR1 is SEHNR and CDR2 FQNEAQ (reference sequence). The CDR3 region has the DNA TGTTCCAGCAGCTTACCCCCAGGGGGCGCGAGGAATGAGCAGTTCTTC. Protein: CSSSLPPGGARNEQFF.

The chain carries TRBV7-2 and TRBJ2-2, with 11 bases that match TRBD1. V trimming: 3 bases; J trimming: 6 bases; junction bases outside the gene matches: 3. The germline gives CDR1 SGHTA, CDR2 FQGNSA. This CDR3 has 15 amino acids. CDR3 sequence reads: CASSLDRGLAGELFF. The DNA of the CDR3 is TGTGCCAGCAGCTTGGACAGGGGGCTGGCCGGGGAGCTGTTTTTT.

The J gene is TRBJ2-3, the V gene TRBV6-5, with 9 nucleotides matching TRBD1. V trimming: 6 bases; J trimming: 4 bases; junction bases outside the gene matches: 8. The CDR3 covers 15 residues. CDR1 is MNHEY, CDR2 SVGAGI, per germline. CDR3: CASRDLTGGPDTQYF. The CDR3 DNA reads TGTGCCAGCAGAGACCTCACAGGGGGCCCAGATACGCAGTATTTT.